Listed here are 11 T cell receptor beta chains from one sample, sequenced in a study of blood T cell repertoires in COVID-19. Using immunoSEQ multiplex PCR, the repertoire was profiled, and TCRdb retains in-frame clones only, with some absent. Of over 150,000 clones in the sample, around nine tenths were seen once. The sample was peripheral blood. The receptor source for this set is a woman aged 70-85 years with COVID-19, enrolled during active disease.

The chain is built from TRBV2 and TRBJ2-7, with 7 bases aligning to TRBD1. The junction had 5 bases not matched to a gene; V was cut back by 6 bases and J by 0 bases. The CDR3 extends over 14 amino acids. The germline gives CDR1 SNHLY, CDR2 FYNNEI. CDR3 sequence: CASRLTGTSYEQYF. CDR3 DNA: TGTGCCAGCAGGCTGACAGGGACCTCCTACGAGCAGTACTTC.

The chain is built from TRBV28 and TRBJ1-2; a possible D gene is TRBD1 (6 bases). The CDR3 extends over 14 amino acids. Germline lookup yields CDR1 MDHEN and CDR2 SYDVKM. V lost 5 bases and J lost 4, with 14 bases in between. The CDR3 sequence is CASSSPGQLYGYTF. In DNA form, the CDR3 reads TGTGCCAGCAGTAGTCCCGGACAGCTCTATGGCTACACCTTC.

In DNA, the CDR3 is TGTGCCAGCAGGTCCGGGACAGTTCTCGGCTACACCTTC. Encoded protein: CASRSGTVLGYTF. V usage is TRBV2 and J usage is TRBJ1-2; 7 bases are a match to TRBD1. Germline CDR1 and CDR2: SNHLY and FYNNEI. The length of the CDR3 is 13 residues. J was trimmed by 8 bases and V by 6 bases; bases with no gene match: 9.

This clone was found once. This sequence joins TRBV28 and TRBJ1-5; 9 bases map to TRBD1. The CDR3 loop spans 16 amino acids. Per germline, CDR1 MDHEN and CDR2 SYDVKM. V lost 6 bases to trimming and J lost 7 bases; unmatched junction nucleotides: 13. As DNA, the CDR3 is TGTGCCAGCAGCAACACTCGGACAGGGGTCGTCCAGCCCCAGCATTTT. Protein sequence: CASSNTRTGVVQPQHF. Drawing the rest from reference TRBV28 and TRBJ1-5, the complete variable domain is DVKVTQSSRYLVKRTGEKVFLECVQDMDHENMFWYRQDPGLGLRLIYFSYDVKMKEKGDIPEGYSVSREKKERFSLILESASTNQTSMYLCASSNTRTGVVQPQHFGDGTRLSIL.

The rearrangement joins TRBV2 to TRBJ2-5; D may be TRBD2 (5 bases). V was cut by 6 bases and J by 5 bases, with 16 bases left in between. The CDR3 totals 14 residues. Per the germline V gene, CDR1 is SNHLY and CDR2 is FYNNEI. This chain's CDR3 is CASRKQRNLETQYF. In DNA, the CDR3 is TGTGCCAGCAGAAAACAGCGGAATCTGGAGACCCAGTACTTC.

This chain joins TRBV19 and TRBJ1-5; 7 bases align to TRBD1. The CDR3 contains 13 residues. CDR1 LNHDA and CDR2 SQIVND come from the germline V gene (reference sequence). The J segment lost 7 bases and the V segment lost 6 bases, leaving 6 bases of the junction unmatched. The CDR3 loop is CASSHRGDQPQHF. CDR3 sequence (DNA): TGTGCCAGTAGCCACAGGGGTGACCAGCCCCAGCATTTT.

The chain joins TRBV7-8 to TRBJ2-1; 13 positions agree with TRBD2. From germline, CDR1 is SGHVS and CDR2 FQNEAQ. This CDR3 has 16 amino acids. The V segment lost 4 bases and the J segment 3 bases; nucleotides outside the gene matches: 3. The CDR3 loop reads CASSWTSGGGYNEQFF. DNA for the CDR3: TGTGCCAGCAGCTGGACTAGCGGGGGAGGCTACAATGAGCAGTTCTTC. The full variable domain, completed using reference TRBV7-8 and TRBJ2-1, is GAGVSQSPRYKVAKRGQDVALRCDPISGHVSLFWYQQALGQGPEFLTYFQNEAQLDKSGLPSDRFFAERPEGSVSTLKIQRTQQEDSAVYLCASSWTSGGGYNEQFFGPGTRLTVL.

CDR3 in DNA: TGTGCCAGCCGAACCGGGACAGGGGTCAACGAGCAGTTCTTC. Protein product: CASRTGTGVNEQFF. V usage is TRBV18 and J usage is TRBJ2-1; 10 bases align to TRBD1. V shed 8 bases and J 10 bases; nucleotides not matched to a gene: 11. The germline V gene has CDR1 KGHSH and CDR2 LQKENI. The length of the CDR3 is 14 residues.

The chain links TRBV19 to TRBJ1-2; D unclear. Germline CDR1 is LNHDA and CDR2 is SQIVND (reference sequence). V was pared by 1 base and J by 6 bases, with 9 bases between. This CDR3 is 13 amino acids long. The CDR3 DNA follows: TGTGCCAGTAGTATAGGTGGGCAGGATGGCTACACCTTC. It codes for CASSIGGQDGYTF.

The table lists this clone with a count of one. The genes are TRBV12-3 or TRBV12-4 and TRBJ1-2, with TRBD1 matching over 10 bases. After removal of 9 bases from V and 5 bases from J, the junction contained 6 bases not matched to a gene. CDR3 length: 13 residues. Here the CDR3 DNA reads TGTGCCAGTGCCGGGACAGGGGTGTATGGCTACACCTTC. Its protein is CASAGTGVYGYTF.

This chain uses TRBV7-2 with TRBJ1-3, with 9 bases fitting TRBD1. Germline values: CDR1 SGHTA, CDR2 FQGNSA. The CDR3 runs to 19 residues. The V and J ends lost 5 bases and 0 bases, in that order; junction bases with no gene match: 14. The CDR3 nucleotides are TGTGCCAGCAGCCCGGGACAGGGACTAAGCCTGAGCTCTGGAAACACCATATATTTT. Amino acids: CASSPGQGLSLSSGNTIYF.